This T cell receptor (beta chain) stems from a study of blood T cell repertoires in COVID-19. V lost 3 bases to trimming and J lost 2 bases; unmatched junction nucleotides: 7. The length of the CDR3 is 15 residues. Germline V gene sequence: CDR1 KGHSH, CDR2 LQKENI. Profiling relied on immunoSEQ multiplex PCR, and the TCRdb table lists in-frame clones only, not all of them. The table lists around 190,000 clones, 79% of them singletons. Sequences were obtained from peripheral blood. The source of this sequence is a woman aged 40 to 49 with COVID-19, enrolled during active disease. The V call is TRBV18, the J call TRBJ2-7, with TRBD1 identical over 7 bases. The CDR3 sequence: CASSPPRQGPYEQYF. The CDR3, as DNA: TGTGCCAGCTCACCCCCTAGACAGGGCCCCTACGAGCAGTACTTC.